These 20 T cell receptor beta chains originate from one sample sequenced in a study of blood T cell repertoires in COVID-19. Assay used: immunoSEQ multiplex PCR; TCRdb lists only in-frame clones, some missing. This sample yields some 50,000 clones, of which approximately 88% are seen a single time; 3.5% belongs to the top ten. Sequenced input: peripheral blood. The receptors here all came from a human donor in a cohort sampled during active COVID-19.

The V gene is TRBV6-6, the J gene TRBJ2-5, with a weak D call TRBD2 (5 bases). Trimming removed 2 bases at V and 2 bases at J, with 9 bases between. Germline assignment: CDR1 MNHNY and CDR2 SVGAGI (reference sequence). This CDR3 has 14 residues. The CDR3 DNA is TGTGCCAGCAGTTACGAGGGCGGACAAGAGACCCAGTACTTC. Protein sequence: CASSYEGGQETQYF.

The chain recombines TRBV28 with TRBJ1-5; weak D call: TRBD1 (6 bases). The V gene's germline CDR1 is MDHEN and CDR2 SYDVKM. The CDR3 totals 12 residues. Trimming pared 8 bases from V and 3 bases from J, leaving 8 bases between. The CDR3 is CASQGINQPQHF. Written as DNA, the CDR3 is TGTGCCAGCCAGGGGATCAATCAGCCCCAGCATTTT. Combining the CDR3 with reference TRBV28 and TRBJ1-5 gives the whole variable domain DVKVTQSSRYLVKRTGEKVFLECVQDMDHENMFWYRQDPGLGLRLIYFSYDVKMKEKGDIPEGYSVSREKKERFSLILESASTNQTSMYLCASQGINQPQHFGDGTRLSIL.

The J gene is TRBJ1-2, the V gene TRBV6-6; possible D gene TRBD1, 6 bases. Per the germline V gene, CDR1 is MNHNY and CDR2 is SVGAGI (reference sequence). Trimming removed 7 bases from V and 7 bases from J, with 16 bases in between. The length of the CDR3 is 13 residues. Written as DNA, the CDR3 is TGTGCCAGCATGCCCGGGACACAATCTGGCTACACCTTC. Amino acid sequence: CASMPGTQSGYTF.

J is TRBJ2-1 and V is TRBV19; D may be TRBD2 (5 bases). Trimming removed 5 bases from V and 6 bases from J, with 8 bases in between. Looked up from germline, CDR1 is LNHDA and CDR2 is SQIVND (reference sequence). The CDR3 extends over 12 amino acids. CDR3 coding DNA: TGTGCCAGTAGTGTGGACTCCAATGAGCAGTTCTTC. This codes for CASSVDSNEQFF.

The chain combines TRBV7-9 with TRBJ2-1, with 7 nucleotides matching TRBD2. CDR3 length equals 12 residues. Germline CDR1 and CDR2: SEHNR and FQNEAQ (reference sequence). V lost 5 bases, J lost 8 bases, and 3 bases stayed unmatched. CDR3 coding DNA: TGTGCCAGCAGCGGGGGGGAGCATGAGCAGTTCTTC. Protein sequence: CASSGGEHEQFF.

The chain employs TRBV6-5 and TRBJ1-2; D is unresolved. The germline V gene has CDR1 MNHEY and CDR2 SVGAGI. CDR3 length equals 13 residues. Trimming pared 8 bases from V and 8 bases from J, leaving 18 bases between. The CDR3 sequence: CASGRGSAGGYTF. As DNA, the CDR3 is TGTGCCAGCGGTCGAGGGTCGGCGGGAGGCTACACCTTC.

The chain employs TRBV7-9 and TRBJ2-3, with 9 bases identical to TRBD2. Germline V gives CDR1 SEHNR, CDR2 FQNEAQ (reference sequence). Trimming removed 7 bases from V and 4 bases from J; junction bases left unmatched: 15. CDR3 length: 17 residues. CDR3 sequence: CASITTQGLAKPDTQYF. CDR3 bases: TGTGCCAGCATCACGACCCAGGGACTAGCAAAGCCAGATACGCAGTATTTT.

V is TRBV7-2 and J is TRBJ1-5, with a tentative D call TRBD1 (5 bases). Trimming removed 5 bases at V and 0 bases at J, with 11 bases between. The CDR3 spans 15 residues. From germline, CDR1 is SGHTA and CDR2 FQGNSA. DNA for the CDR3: TGTGCCAGCAGCCAATGGGGGGGTAGCAATCAGCCCCAGCATTTT. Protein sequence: CASSQWGGSNQPQHF.

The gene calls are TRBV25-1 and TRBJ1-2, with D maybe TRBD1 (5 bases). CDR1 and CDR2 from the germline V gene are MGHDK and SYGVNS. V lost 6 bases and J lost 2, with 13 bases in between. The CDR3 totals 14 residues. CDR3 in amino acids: CASSQTVTNYGYTF. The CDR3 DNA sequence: TGTGCCAGCAGCCAGACAGTTACCAACTATGGCTACACCTTC.

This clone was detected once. CDR3 sequence: CAETEAPNTGELFF. The CDR3 DNA reads as TGTGCTGAAACGGAGGCCCCGAACACCGGGGAGCTGTTTTTT. The chain employs TRBV6-5 and TRBJ2-2, with D possibly matching TRBD2 (5 bases). CDR1 and CDR2 (germline): MNHEY, SVGAGI. This CDR3 comprises 14 residues.

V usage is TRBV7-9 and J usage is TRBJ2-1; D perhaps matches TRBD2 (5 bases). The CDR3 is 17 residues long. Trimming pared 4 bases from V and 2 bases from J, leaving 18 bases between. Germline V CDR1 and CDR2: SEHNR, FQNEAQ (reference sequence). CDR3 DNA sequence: TGTGCCAGCAGCTCACCTTACGGGGTCAAAACCTACAATGAGCAGTTCTTC. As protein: CASSSPYGVKTYNEQFF.

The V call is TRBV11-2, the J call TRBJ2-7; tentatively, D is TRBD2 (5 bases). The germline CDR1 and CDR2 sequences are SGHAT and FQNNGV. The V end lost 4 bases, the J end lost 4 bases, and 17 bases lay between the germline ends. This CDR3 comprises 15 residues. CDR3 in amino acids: CASSSYREIKYEQYF. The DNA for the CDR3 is TGTGCCAGCAGCTCCTACCGGGAAATTAAGTACGAGCAGTACTTC.

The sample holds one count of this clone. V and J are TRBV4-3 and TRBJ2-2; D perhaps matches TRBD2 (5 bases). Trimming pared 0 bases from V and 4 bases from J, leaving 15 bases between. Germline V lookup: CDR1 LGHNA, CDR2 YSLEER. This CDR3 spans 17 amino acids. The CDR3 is CASSQDLGRVSTGELFF. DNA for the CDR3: TGCGCCAGCAGCCAAGATCTAGGGAGAGTGAGCACCGGGGAGCTGTTTTTT.

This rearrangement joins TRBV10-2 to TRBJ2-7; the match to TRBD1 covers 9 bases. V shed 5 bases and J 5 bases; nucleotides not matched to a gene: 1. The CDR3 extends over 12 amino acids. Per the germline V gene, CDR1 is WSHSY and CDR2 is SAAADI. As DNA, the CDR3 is TGCGCCAGCAGTTGGACAGGGGACGAGCAGTACTTC. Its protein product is CASSWTGDEQYF.

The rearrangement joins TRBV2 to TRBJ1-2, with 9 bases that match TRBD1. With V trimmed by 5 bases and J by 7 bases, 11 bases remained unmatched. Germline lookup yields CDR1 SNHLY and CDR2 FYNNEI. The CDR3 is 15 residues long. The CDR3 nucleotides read TGTGCCAGCAGTTTACAGGGGGCTGGTTGGTCTGGCTACACCTTC. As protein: CASSLQGAGWSGYTF.

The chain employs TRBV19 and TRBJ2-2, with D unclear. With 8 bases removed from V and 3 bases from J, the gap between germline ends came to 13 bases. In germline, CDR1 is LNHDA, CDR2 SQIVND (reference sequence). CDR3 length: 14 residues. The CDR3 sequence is CASRLLVDTGELFF. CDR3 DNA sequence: TGTGCCAGTCGACTCCTTGTCGACACCGGGGAGCTGTTTTTT. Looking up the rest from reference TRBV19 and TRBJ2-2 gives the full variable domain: DGGITQSPKYLFRKEGQNVTLSCEQNLNHDAMYWYRQDPGQGLRLIYYSQIVNDFQKGDIAEGYSVSREKKESFPLTVTSAQKNPTAFYLCASRLLVDTGELFFGEGSRLTVL.

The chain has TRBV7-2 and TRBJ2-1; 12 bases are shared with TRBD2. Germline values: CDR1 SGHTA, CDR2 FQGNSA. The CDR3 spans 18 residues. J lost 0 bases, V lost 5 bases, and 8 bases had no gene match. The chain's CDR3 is CASSPRLAGALSYNEQFF. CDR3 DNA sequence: TGTGCCAGCAGCCCGAGACTAGCGGGGGCCCTCTCCTACAATGAGCAGTTCTTC.

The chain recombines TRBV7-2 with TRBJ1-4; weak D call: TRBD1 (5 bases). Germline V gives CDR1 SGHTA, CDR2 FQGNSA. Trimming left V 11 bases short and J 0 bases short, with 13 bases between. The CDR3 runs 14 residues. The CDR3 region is CASSGGATNEKLFF. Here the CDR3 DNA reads TGTGCCTCCTCAGGAGGGGCAACTAATGAAAAACTGTTTTTT.

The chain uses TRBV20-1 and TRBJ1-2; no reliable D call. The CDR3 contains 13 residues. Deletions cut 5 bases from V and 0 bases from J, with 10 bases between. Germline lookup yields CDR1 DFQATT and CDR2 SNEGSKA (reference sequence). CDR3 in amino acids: CSAGEGPNYGYTF. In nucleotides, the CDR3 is TGCAGTGCTGGTGAGGGCCCTAACTATGGCTACACCTTC.

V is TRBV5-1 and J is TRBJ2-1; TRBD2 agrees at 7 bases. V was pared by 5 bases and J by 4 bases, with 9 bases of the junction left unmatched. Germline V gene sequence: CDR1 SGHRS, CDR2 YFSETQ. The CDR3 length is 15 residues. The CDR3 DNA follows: TGCGCCAGCAGTCCCAGCGGGACCCTATACAATGAGCAGTTCTTC. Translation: CASSPSGTLYNEQFF.